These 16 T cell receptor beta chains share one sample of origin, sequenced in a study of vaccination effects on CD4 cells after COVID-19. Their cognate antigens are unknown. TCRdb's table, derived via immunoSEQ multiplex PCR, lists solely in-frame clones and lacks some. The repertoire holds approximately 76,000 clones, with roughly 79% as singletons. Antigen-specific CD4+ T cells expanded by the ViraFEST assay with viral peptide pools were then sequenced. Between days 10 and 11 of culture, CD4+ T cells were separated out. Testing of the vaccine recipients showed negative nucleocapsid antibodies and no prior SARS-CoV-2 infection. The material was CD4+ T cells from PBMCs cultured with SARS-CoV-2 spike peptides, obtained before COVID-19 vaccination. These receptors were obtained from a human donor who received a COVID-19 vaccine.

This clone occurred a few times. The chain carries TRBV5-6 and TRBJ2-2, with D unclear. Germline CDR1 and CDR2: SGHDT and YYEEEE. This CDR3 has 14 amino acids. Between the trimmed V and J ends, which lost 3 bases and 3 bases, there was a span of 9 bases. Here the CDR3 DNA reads TGTGCCAGCAGCTCGGAGCCGTACACCGGGGAGCTGTTTTTT. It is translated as CASSSEPYTGELFF.

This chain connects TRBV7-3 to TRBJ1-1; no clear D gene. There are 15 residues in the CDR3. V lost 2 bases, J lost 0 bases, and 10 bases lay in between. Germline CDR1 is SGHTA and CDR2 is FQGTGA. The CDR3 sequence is CASSLRAGLNTEAFF. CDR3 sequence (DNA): TGTGCCAGCAGCTTACGTGCTGGCTTGAACACTGAAGCTTTCTTT.

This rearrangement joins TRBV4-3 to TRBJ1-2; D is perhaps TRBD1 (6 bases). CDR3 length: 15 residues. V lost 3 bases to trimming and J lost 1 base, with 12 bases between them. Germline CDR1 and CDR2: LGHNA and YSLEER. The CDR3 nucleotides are TGCGCCAGCAGCCAGGAGACAGGCCTTAACTATGGCTACACCTTC. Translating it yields CASSQETGLNYGYTF.

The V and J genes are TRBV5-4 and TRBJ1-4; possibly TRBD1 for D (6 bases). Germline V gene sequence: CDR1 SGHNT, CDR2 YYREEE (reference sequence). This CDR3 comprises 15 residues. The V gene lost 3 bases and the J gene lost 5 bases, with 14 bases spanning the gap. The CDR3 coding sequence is TGTGCCAGCAGCTCAAACAGGGAGACGAATGAAAAACTGTTTTTT. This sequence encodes CASSSNRETNEKLFF. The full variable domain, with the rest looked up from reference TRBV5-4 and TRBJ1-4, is ETGVTQSPTHLIKTRGQQVTLRCSSQSGHNTVSWYQQALGQGPQFIFQYYREEENGRGNFPPRFSGLQFPNYSSELNVNALELDDSALYLCASSSNRETNEKLFFGSGTQLSVL.

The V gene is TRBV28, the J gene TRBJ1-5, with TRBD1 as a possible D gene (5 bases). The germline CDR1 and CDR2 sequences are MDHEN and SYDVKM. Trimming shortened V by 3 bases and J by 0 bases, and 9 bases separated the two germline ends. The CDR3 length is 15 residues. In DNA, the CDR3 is TGTGCCAGCAGTTTGTCAGGGCATAGCAATCAGCCCCAGCATTTT. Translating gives CASSLSGHSNQPQHF. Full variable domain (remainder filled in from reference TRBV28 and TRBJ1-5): DVKVTQSSRYLVKRTGEKVFLECVQDMDHENMFWYRQDPGLGLRLIYFSYDVKMKEKGDIPEGYSVSREKKERFSLILESASTNQTSMYLCASSLSGHSNQPQHFGDGTRLSIL.

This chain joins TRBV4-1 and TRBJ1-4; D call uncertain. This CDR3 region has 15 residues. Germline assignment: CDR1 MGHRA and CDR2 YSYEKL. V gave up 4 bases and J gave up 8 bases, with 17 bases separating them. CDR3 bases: TGCGCCAGCAGCCGCGGTGTCGCCCTCGGGGAAAAACTGTTTTTT. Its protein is CASSRGVALGEKLFF.

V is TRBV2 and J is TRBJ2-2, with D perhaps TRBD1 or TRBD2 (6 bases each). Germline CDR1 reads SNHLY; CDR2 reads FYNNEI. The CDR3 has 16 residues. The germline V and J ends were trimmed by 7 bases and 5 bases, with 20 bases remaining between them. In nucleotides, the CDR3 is TGTGCCAGCAAGGTTTGGACGGACAGCGGGACCGGGGAGCTGTTTTTT. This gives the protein CASKVWTDSGTGELFF.

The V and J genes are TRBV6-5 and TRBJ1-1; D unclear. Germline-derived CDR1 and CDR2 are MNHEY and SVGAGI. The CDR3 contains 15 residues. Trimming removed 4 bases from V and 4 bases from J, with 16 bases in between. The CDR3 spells CASSSPGVPGTEAFF. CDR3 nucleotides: TGTGCCAGCAGTTCCCCGGGTGTACCGGGCACTGAAGCTTTCTTT.

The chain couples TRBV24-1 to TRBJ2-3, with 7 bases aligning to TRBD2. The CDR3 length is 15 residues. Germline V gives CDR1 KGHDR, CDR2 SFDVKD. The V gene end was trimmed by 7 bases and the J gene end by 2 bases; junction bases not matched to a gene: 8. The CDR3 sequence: CATSEAGSVTDTQYF. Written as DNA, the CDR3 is TGTGCCACCAGCGAAGCGGGGAGTGTCACAGATACGCAGTATTTT.

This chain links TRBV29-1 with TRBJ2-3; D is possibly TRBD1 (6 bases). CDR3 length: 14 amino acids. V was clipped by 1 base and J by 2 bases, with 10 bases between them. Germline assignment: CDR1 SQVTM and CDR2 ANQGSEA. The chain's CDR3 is CSVEGGQTTDTQYF. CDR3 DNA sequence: TGCAGCGTTGAAGGGGGGCAGACCACAGATACGCAGTATTTT.

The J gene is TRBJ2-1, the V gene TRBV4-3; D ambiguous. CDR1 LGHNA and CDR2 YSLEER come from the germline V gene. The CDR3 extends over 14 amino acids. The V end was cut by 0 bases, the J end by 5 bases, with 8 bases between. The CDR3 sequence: CASSQDYRDNEQFF. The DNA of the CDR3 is TGCGCCAGCAGCCAAGATTACAGAGACAATGAGCAGTTCTTC.

In DNA, the CDR3 is TGCGCCAGCAGTGAGTCTCGGGGTGGCGAGCAGTACGTC. Translated: CASSESRGGEQYV. The chain joins TRBV10-1 to TRBJ2-7; weak D call: TRBD2 (5 bases). V lost 0 bases, J lost 6 bases, and 9 bases lay in between. CDR3 length: 13 residues. Germline V gene sequence: CDR1 WNHNN, CDR2 SYGVQD (reference sequence).

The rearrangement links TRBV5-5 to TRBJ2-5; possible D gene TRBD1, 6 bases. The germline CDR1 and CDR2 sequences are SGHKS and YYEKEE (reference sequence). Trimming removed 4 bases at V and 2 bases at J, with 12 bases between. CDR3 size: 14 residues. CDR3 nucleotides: TGTGCCAGCAGCGGGGACAAGCTACAAGAGACCCAGTACTTC. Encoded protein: CASSGDKLQETQYF.

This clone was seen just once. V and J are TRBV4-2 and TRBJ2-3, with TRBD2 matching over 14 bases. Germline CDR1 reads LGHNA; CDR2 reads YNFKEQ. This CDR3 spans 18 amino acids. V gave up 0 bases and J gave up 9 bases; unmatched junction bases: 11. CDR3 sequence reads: CASSQDLPTSGGAGTQYF. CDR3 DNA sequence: TGTGCCAGCAGCCAAGATCTCCCGACTAGCGGGGGGGCTGGGACGCAGTATTTT.

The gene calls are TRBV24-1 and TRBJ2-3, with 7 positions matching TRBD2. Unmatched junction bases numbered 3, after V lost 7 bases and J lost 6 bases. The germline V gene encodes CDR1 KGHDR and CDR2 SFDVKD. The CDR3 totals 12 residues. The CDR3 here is CATSGGWDTQYF. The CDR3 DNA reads TGTGCCACCAGCGGGGGGTGGGATACGCAGTATTTT.

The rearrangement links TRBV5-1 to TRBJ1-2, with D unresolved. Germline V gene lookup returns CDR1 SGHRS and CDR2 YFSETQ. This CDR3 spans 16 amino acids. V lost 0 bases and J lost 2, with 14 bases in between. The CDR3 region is CASSLGFSGENYGYTF. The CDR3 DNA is TGCGCCAGCAGCTTGGGGTTCTCAGGAGAGAACTATGGCTACACCTTC.